This T cell receptor (beta chain) was documented in a study of tumor-infiltrating lymphocytes in primary liver carcinoma. Overall study context: Enrolled patients were male and female, aged 30 to 69 years.

cDNA specific to TCR beta was made from around 530 ng of total RNA, with a constant-region primer employed for priming. Slightly modified ARM-PCR with three nested multiplex PCR rounds yielded TCR beta libraries. The first two PCR rounds, roughly 9 cycles each, used TRBV1-TRBV30 forward primers and a C-beta reverse primer. TCRdb ran MiXCR on the multiplex PCR reads and lists one entry per CDR3 protein. This sample has hundreds of thousands of distinct CDR3 sequences; 50% to 60% occur once, and the top ten carry 17%. The authors took blood RNA from unsorted whole blood and also extracted germline DNA. Notes on the study in general: Reduced overlap was seen in tumor-adjacent and tumor-blood pairs versus tumor region pairs. Samples were bulk unsorted, so CD4+ and CD8+ repertoires were not compared.

V lost 5 bases, J lost 12 bases, and 9 bases stayed unmatched. This CDR3 is built from 15 residues. As concerns this clonotype: Its antigen is undetermined. One base away lies a much larger clone, so this may be a sequencing read error.

Sequencing used peripheral blood. This receptor was obtained from a woman aged 25 to 45 with primary liver carcinoma and hepatitis B virus infection. This chain joins TRBV12-3 or TRBV12-4 and TRBJ1-6; 11 bases fit TRBD1. CDR3 protein: CASSRTGTGGLPLHF. CDR3 sequence (DNA): TGTGCCAGCAGTCGCACCGGGACAGGGGGTTTACCCCTCCACTTT.